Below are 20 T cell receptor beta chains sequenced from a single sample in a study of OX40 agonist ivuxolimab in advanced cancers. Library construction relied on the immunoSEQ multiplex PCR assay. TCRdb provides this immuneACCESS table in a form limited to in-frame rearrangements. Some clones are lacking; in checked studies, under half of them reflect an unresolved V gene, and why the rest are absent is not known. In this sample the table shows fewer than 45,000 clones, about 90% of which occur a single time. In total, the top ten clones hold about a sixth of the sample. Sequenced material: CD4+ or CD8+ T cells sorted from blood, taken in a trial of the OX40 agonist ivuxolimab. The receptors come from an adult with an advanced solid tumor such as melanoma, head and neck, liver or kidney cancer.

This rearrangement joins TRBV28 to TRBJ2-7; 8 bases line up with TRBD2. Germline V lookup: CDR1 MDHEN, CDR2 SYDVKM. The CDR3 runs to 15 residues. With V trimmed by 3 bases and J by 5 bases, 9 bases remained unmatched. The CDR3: CASSLWGGRRDEQYF. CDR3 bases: TGTGCCAGCAGTTTGTGGGGCGGGAGGCGCGACGAGCAGTACTTC. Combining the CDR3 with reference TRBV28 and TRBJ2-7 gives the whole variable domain DVKVTQSSRYLVKRTGEKVFLECVQDMDHENMFWYRQDPGLGLRLIYFSYDVKMKEKGDIPEGYSVSREKKERFSLILESASTNQTSMYLCASSLWGGRRDEQYFGPGTRLTVT.

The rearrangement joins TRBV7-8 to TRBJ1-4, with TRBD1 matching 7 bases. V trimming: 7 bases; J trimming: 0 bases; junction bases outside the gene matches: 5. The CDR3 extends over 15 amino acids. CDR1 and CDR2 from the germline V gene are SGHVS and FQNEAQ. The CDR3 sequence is CASTLGTATNEKLFF. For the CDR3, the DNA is TGTGCCAGCACCCTAGGGACAGCAACTAATGAAAAACTGTTTTTT.

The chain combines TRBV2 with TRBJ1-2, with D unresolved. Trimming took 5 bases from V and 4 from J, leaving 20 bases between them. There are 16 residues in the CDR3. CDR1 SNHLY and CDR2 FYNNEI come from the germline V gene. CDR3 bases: TGTGCCAGCAGTCCTAAGTCTTCGGTCGGTAGCTATGGCTACACCTTC. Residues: CASSPKSSVGSYGYTF.

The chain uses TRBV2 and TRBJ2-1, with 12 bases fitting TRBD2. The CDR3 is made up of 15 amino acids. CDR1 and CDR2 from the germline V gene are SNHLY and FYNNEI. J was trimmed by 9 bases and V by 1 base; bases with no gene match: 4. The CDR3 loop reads CASSEGLAGVFEQFF. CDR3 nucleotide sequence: TGTGCCAGCAGTGAAGGACTAGCGGGAGTTTTTGAGCAGTTCTTC.

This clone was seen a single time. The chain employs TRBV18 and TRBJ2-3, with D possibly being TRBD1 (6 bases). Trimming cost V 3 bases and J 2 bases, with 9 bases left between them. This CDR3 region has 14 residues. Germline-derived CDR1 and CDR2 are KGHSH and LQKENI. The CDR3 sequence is CASSPGHYTDTQYF. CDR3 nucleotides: TGTGCCAGCTCACCGGGACATTACACAGATACGCAGTATTTT.

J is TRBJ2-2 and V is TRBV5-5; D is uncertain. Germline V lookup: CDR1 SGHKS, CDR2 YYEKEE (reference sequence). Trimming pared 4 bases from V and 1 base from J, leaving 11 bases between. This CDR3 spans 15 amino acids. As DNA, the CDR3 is TGTGCCAGCAGCCCCTATTGGGGGAACACCGGGGAGCTGTTTTTT. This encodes CASSPYWGNTGELFF. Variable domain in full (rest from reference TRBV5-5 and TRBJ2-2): DAGVTQSPTHLIKTRGQQVTLRCSPISGHKSVSWYQQVLGQGPQFIFQYYEKEERGRGNFPDRFSARQFPNYSSELNVNALLLGDSALYLCASSPYWGNTGELFFGEGSRLTVL.

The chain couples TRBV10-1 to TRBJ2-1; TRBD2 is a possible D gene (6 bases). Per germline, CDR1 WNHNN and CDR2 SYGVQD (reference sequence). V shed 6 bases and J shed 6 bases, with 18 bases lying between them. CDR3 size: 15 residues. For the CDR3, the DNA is TGCGCCAGCAGCCCGACCGGGACTTACGCCAATGAGCAGTTCTTC. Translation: CASSPTGTYANEQFF.

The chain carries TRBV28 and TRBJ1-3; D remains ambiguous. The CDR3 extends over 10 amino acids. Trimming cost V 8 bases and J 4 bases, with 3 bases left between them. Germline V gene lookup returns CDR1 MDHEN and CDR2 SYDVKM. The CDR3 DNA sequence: TGTGCCAGCGGCGGAAACACCATATATTTT. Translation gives CASGGNTIYF.

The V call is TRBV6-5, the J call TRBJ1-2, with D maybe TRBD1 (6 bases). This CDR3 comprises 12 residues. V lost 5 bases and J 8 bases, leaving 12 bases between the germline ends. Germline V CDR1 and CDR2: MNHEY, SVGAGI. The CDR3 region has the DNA TGTGCCAGCAGTGCGGACAGAAAAGGCTACACCTTC. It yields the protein CASSADRKGYTF.

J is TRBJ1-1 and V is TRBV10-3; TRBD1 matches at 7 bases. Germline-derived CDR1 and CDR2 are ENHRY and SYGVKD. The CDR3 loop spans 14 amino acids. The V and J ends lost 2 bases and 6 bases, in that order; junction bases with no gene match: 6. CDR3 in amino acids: CAISEPTGTAEAFF. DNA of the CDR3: TGTGCCATCAGTGAGCCGACCGGGACAGCTGAAGCTTTCTTT.

The CDR3 protein is CASSLTGQGGVQPQHF. The CDR3 DNA follows: TGTGCCAGCAGCCTTACCGGACAGGGAGGCGTTCAGCCCCAGCATTTT. The chain couples TRBV7-9 to TRBJ1-5, with TRBD1 matching over 8 bases. Germline CDR1 reads SEHNR; CDR2 reads FQNEAQ (reference sequence). Unmatched junction bases numbered 12, after V lost 5 bases and J lost 6 bases. The CDR3 runs to 16 residues.

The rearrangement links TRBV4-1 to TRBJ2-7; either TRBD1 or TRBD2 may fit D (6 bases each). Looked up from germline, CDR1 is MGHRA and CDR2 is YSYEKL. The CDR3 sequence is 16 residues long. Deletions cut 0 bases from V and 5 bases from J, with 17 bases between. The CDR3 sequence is CASSQDWGANADEQYF. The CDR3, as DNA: TGCGCCAGCAGCCAAGATTGGGGGGCAAATGCCGACGAGCAGTACTTC.

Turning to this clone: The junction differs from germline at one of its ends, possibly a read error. The chain's CDR3 is CASRYYIVSPEAFF. The CDR3 DNA follows: TGTGCCAGCAGGTACTACATTGTCTCCCCTGAAGCTTTCTTT. The chain employs TRBV6-6 and TRBJ1-1; D is ambiguous. The CDR3 totals 14 residues. The germline V gene has CDR1 MNHNY and CDR2 SVGAGI (reference sequence).

CDR3 nucleotides: TGCAGCGCCCGGGACCCCGGAAGCAACACTGAAGCTTTCTTT. Protein sequence: CSARDPGSNTEAFF. V and J are TRBV29-1 and TRBJ1-1; D possibly corresponds to TRBD1 (5 bases). Germline assignment: CDR1 SQVTM and CDR2 ANQGSEA. This CDR3 spans 14 amino acids. Deletions cut 7 bases from V and 2 bases from J, with 17 bases between.

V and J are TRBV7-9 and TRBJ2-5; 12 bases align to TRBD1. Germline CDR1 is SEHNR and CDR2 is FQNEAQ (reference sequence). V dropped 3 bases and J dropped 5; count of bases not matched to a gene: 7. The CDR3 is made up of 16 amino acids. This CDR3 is CASSLRWDRGHETQYF. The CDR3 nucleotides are TGTGCCAGCAGCTTGAGGTGGGACAGGGGGCATGAGACCCAGTACTTC.

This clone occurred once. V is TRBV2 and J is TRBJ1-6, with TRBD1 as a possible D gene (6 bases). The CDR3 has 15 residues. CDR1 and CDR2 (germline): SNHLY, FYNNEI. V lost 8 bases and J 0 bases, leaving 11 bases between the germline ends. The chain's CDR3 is CASRQDSSYNSPLHF. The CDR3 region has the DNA TGTGCCAGCCGACAGGACTCCTCCTATAATTCACCCCTCCACTTT.

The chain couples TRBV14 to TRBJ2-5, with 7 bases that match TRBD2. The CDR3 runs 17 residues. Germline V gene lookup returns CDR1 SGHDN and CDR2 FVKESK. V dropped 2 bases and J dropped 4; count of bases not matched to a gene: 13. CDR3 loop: CASSQSTWVWGGETQYF. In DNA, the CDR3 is TGTGCCAGCAGCCAATCGACCTGGGTCTGGGGGGGAGAGACCCAGTACTTC.

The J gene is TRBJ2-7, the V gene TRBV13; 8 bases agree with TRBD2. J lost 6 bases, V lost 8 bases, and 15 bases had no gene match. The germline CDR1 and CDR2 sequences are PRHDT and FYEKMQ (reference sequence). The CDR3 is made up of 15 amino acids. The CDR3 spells CASYVLGTRGSEQYF. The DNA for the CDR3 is TGTGCCAGCTATGTTCTCGGGACTAGAGGCTCCGAGCAGTACTTC.

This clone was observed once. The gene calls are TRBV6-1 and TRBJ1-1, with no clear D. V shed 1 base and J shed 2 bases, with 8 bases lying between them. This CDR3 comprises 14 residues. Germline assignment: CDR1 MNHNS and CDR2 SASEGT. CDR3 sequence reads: CASSEGSSNTEAFF. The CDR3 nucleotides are TGTGCCAGCAGTGAAGGAAGCAGTAACACTGAAGCTTTCTTT.

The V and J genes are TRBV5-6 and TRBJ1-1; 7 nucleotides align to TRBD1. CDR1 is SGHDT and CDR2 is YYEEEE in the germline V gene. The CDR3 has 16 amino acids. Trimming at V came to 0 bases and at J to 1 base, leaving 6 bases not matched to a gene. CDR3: CASSLASGGANTEAFF. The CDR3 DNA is TGTGCCAGCAGCTTGGCGTCAGGGGGTGCGAACACTGAAGCTTTCTTT.